This TCR beta chain was identified in a study of CD8 T cells in Susac syndrome. The germline V gene has CDR1 GTSNPN and CDR2 SVGIG (reference sequence). The CDR3 loop spans 13 amino acids. V shed 3 bases and J shed 4 bases, with 9 bases lying between them. RNA was extracted with the RNeasy kit, and a quantity of roughly 0.5 to 1 ug was reverse transcribed using random hexamers. Amplification of TCR beta CDR3 by immunoSEQ multiplex PCR spanned 54 Vbeta and 13 Jbeta. TCRdb re-derived calls from the immunoSEQ multiplex PCR reads in MiXCR, one entry per CDR3 protein. Of 210,000 or so distinct CDR3 sequences in the sample, more than 85% were seen once. The T cells that were sequenced for TCR beta were CD8+ and CD4+ cells from blood. FACS was used to enrich TEMRA cells, whereas the CD8+ and CD4+ T cells were obtained by negative isolation.

The chain recombines TRBV30 with TRBJ1-4, with D hard to call. Sequenced sample: CD8+ T cells from PBMCs. The receptor's source is a human donor with multiple sclerosis. The CDR3 DNA reads TGTGCCTGGAGAAAGGCCGGTAATGAAAAACTGTTTTTT. Amino acids: CAWRKAGNEKLFF.